This T cell receptor beta chain was found in a study of beta chain features in type 1 diabetes. Study conclusions and caveats: Among patients, naive, central memory and Treg TCRB repertoires appeared more similar than among healthy donors. All four CD4+ subsets from Type 1 diabetes patients carried moderately but significantly shorter TCRB CDR3s. VDJ junctions sequenced from type 1 diabetes patients showed fewer insertions and more deletions. Here, the possible influence of HLA type (on TCRB rearrangement) remained unresolved.

This clone was seen a handful of times. What it binds is unknown. Other DNA sequences in this specimen translate into the identical CDR3. Investigators reverse transcribed all isolated RNA, so they sequenced expressed TCRB transcripts. Profiled with immunoSEQ multiplex PCR; TCRdb holds only in-frame clones, not every one. The sample has about 370,000 clones; 8.5% to 10% are singletons. The authors sorted CD4+ naive, central memory, regulatory and stem cell-like memory cells via CD45RO/CCR7/CD25/CD127/CD95/CD27. The sequencing sample was made of central memory CD4+ T cells from blood. The TCR was taken from a man aged 30-40 years with type 1 diabetes.

The CDR3 bases are TGCGCCAGCAGCTTTACGGGGCCCACTGAAGCTTTCTTT. Translating it yields CASSFTGPTEAFF. The rearrangement joins TRBV5-1 to TRBJ1-1; perhaps TRBD1 as D (5 bases). Trimming removed 2 bases at V and 4 bases at J, with 9 bases between. Germline V lookup: CDR1 SGHRS, CDR2 YFSETQ. The CDR3 is 13 residues long.